These T cell receptor beta chains were read from a single sample in a study of cytomegalovirus exposure and HLA in healthy donors. Libraries were prepared by immunoSEQ multiplex PCR; TCRdb keeps only in-frame clonotypes and omits some of them. Of around 76,000 clones listed, 70% are singletons. Specimen: PBMCs. These receptors were taken from a woman between 45 and 60 years old in good health and CMV-seropositive. CDR3s include the opening cysteine and the closing phenylalanine or tryptophan. A D gene is named only where the DNA matches it firmly. Not all rows give a size; the values are once, few, many and, for expanded clones, a class.

d_call	v_call	j_call	clone_size	cdr3_aa	cdr3_nt
.	TRBV18	TRBJ2-1	.	CASSPGVSSYNEQFF	TGTGCCAGCTCACCAGGAGTCAGCTCCTACAATGAGCAGTTCTTC
.	TRBV5-6	TRBJ1-6	.	CASSIGQLNSPLHF	TGTGCTAGCAGCATCGGACAGCTGAATTCACCCCTCCACTTT
.	TRBV5-6	TRBJ2-2	.	CASSSGHTNTGELFF	TGTGCCAGCAGCTCGGGACACACGAACACCGGGGAGCTGTTTTTT
TRBD1	TRBV7-9	TRBJ1-2	few	CASRPEGQGNYGYTF	TGTGCCAGCAGACCCGAGGGACAGGGGAACTATGGCTACACCTTC
TRBD2	TRBV30	TRBJ2-3	once	CAWSRGGSTDTQYF	TGTGCCTGGAGTAGGGGAGGGAGCACAGATACGCAGTATTTT
.	TRBV30	TRBJ2-7	.	CAWSGSGTIRNF	TGTGCCTGGAGTGGATCGGGGACAATTAGGAACTTC
TRBD1	TRBV6-6	TRBJ1-1	.	CASSLGTGRDTEAFF	TGTGCCAGCAGTTTAGGGACAGGGAGGGACACTGAAGCTTTCTTT
.	TRBV5-4	TRBJ1-1	.	CASSFSGTPEGVF	TGTGCCAGCAGCTTTTCCGGGACTCCTGAGGGAGTCTTT
TRBD1	TRBV28	TRBJ1-1	.	CASRPPGQGAVNTEAFF	TGTGCCAGCAGGCCTCCGGGACAGGGGGCGGTAAACACTGAAGCTTTCTTT
.	TRBV10-2	TRBJ1-5	.	CASSVSGADQPQHF	TGCGCCAGCAGTGTGTCGGGGGCCGATCAGCCCCAGCATTTT
.	TRBV28	TRBJ1-1	few	CASSLPEVNTEAFF	TGTGCCAGCAGTTTACCAGAAGTGAACACTGAAGCTTTCTTT
TRBD1	TRBV7-9	TRBJ2-2	many	CASNTGQGERVRTGELFF	TGTGCCAGCAATACCGGACAGGGAGAGCGCGTTAGGACCGGGGAGCTGTTTTTT
.	TRBV2	TRBJ2-7	.	CASSRQGSSYEQYF	TGTGCCAGCAGTCGCCAGGGAAGCTCCTACGAGCAGTACTTC
TRBD1	TRBV2	TRBJ1-5	.	CASSDGTGYGQPQHF	TGTGCCAGCAGTGACGGGACAGGGTACGGTCAGCCCCAGCATTTT
.	TRBV2	TRBJ1-5	few	CASSDSSYQPQHF	TGTGCCAGCTCCGACAGCTCATATCAGCCCCAGCATTTT
TRBD2	TRBV9	TRBJ2-1	.	CASSVSGSSYNEQFF	TGTGCCAGCAGCGTTAGCGGGAGCTCCTACAATGAGCAGTTCTTC
.	TRBV5-1	TRBJ1-6	.	CASSLREDGSSPLHF	TGCGCCAGCAGCTTGAGGGAGGACGGTAGCTCACCCCTCCACTTT
TRBD2	TRBV5-1	TRBJ2-1	few	CASGAGAVYNEQFF	TGCGCCAGCGGGGCGGGAGCGGTCTACAATGAGCAGTTCTTC
.	TRBV28	TRBJ1-3	.	CASTLRNTIYF	TGTGCCAGCACCTTGAGGAACACCATATATTTT
TRBD2	TRBV5-1	TRBJ2-1	.	CASSLAASGGISYNEQFF	TGCGCCAGCAGCTTGGCGGCTAGCGGGGGGATCTCCTACAATGAGCAGTTCTTC
.	TRBV25-1	TRBJ2-7	few	CASSESGVGLYEQYF	TGTGCCAGCAGTGAATCCGGGGTTGGTTTATACGAGCAGTACTTC
.	TRBV5-1	TRBJ1-1	.	CASSPGREPVDLNTEAFF	TGCGCCAGCAGCCCCGGACGGGAACCGGTAGATTTGAACACTGAAGCTTTCTTT
.	TRBV9	TRBJ2-5	.	CASSGEGIGQETQYF	TGTGCCAGCAGCGGCGAGGGAATCGGGCAAGAGACCCAGTACTTC
.	TRBV4-3	TRBJ2-2	.	CASSQDDYANTGELFF	TGCGCCAGCAGCCAAGACGACTATGCGAACACCGGGGAGCTGTTTTTT
.	TRBV28	TRBJ1-5	.	CASSFYLGQSNQPQHF	TGTGCCAGCAGTTTTTACCTAGGACAGAGCAATCAGCCCCAGCATTTT
.	TRBV7-2	TRBJ1-1	.	CASSSQTGTEAFF	TGTGCCAGCAGCTCCCAGACAGGCACTGAAGCTTTCTTT
.	TRBV5-8	TRBJ2-1	few	CASSLLQDYNEQFF	TGTGCCAGCAGCTTGTTACAGGATTACAATGAGCAGTTCTTC
.	TRBV15	TRBJ2-1	.	CATSRDPSTGDNEQFF	TGTGCCACCAGCAGAGATCCCTCCACGGGGGACAATGAGCAGTTCTTC
TRBD1	TRBV18	TRBJ2-2	.	CASSPQGAGTGELFF	TGTGCCAGCTCACCACAGGGGGCAGGCACCGGGGAGCTGTTTTTT
TRBD1	TRBV5-1	TRBJ1-4	.	CASSSGQGKEKLFF	TGCGCCAGCAGCTCGGGACAGGGCAAAGAAAAACTGTTTTTT
TRBD1	TRBV7-9	TRBJ2-2	.	CASSSPGQDHRELFF	TGTGCCAGCAGCTCACCGGGACAGGACCACCGGGAGCTGTTTTTT
TRBD1	TRBV29-1	TRBJ1-1	.	CSVEIPRTGLDEAFF	TGCAGCGTTGAAATCCCCAGGACAGGGCTGGATGAAGCTTTCTTT
TRBD2	TRBV10-3	TRBJ2-1	.	CAITELAGGDNEQFF	TGTGCCATCACCGAACTAGCGGGGGGGGACAATGAGCAGTTCTTC
TRBD2	TRBV4-2	TRBJ2-1	.	CASSQDLWRGGHGNEQFF	TGTGCCAGCAGCCAAGATCTTTGGCGGGGGGGCCATGGAAATGAGCAGTTCTTC
TRBD2	TRBV30	TRBJ2-7	.	CASRTSGYEQYF	TGTGCCTCACGGACTAGCGGCTACGAGCAGTACTTC
TRBD1	TRBV18	TRBJ1-1	.	CASSPQGDGEAFF	TGTGCCAGCTCACCCCAGGGGGACGGTGAAGCTTTCTTT
.	TRBV7-9	TRBJ2-3	few	CASSSLTNSDTQYF	TGTGCCAGCAGCTCCCTGACTAATTCAGATACGCAGTATTTT
TRBD1	TRBV10-1	TRBJ2-7	.	CASSESQGARDHYEQYF	TGCGCCAGCAGTGAGTCCCAGGGGGCGAGGGACCACTACGAGCAGTACTTC
TRBD1	TRBV7-8	TRBJ1-5	few	CASSVGTVNQPQHF	TGTGCCAGCAGCGTCGGGACAGTCAATCAGCCCCAGCATTTT
TRBD2	TRBV18	TRBJ2-3	.	CASSIRGGGSTDTQYF	TGTGCCAGCTCCATCCGTGGCGGGGGGAGCACAGATACGCAGTATTTT
TRBD1	TRBV19	TRBJ2-1	.	CASTQPGQRNNEQFF	TGTGCCAGTACCCAACCGGGACAGCGGAACAATGAGCAGTTCTTC
TRBD2	TRBV29-1	TRBJ2-1	.	CSVHPGLAAYNEQFF	TGCAGCGTTCACCCGGGACTAGCGGCTTACAATGAGCAGTTCTTC
TRBD2	TRBV19	TRBJ2-7	.	CASSIGGSIAYEQYF	TGTGCCAGTAGTATCGGCGGGAGTATAGCCTACGAGCAGTACTTC
.	TRBV4-3	TRBJ1-5	.	CASSRDTGINQPQHF	TGCGCCAGCAGCCGCGATACAGGGATCAATCAGCCCCAGCATTTT
TRBD1	TRBV7-2	TRBJ1-2	.	CASSVDPGTGALYGYTF	TGTGCCAGCAGCGTGGACCCCGGGACAGGGGCTCTCTATGGCTACACCTTC
TRBD2	TRBV18	TRBJ2-7	.	CASSPKNSGVTYEQYF	TGTGCCAGCTCACCTAAAAATAGCGGGGTAACCTACGAGCAGTACTTC
.	TRBV28	TRBJ1-2	.	CASSSPGWVAGDSYGYTF	TGTGCCAGCAGTTCCCCCGGCTGGGTTGCCGGAGACAGCTATGGCTACACCTTC
.	TRBV18	TRBJ2-1	.	CASSPPSVYNEQFF	TGTGCCAGCTCACCACCGTCAGTCTACAATGAGCAGTTCTTC
.	TRBV5-1	TRBJ2-3	many	CASSLSSPSTDTQYF	TGCGCCAGCAGCTTGTCTTCTCCCTCCACAGATACGCAGTATTTT
TRBD2	TRBV5-1	TRBJ2-1	.	CASSLDSGGYNEQFF	TGCGCCAGCAGCTTGGATAGCGGGGGTTACAATGAGCAGTTCTTC
TRBD2	TRBV11-2	TRBJ2-1	.	CASSPRLAGVYNEQFF	TGTGCCAGCAGCCCAAGACTAGCGGGGGTCTACAATGAGCAGTTCTTC
.	TRBV7-6	TRBJ2-1	.	CASSLERGHFKGVNYNEQFF	TGTGCCAGCAGCTTAGAACGCGGGCACTTTAAGGGAGTTAACTACAATGAGCAGTTCTTC